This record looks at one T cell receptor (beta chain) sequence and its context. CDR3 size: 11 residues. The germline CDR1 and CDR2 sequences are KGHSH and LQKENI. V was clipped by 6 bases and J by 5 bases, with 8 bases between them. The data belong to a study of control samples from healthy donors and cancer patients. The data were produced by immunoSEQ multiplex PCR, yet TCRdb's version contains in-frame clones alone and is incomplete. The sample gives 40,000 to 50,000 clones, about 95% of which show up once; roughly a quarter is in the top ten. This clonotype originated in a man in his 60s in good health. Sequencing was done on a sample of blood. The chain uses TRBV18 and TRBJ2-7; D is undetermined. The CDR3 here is CASSRSHEQYF. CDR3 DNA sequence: TGTGCCAGCTCCCGTTCTCACGAGCAGTACTTC.